Listed below are T cell receptor beta chains from one sample, sequenced in a study of CD8+ T cells in alopecia areata. Measured with immunoSEQ multiplex PCR; TCRdb has only the in-frame clones, and not every one. This table holds around 190,000 clones, approximately 60% found once. Source: CD4+ T cells sorted from blood, taken at week 4, from a patient treated with tofacitinib. All receptors derive from a human donor with alopecia areata. Both conserved end residues are part of each CDR3. The D gene is left open where the match is weak. Clone sizes are given selectively: once, few, many, or a class where the clone is expanded.

J gene	clone size	V gene	D gene	CDR3 protein	CDR3 DNA
TRBJ2-1	-	TRBV29-1	TRBD1	CSAAGTGRGEQFF	TGCAGCGCCGCCGGGACAGGGAGGGGTGAGCAGTTCTTC
TRBJ2-5	-	TRBV28	-	CASSLFPETQYF	TGTGCCAGCAGTTTATTCCCGGAGACCCAGTACTTC
TRBJ2-1	few	TRBV29-1	TRBD2	CSVVAGGLPNEQFF	TGCAGCGTTGTGGCGGGAGGGCTCCCCAATGAGCAGTTCTTC
TRBJ2-3	-	TRBV5-1	-	CASSLEASWLSDTQYF	TGCGCCAGCAGCTTGGAGGCGTCTTGGCTGTCGGATACGCAGTATTTT
TRBJ1-2	-	TRBV12-5	TRBD1	CASGWDRGAGYTF	TGTGCTAGTGGTTGGGACAGGGGGGCTGGCTACACCTTC
TRBJ2-7	few	TRBV25-1	TRBD1	CASSPNRDRASEQYF	TGTGCCAGCAGTCCTAACCGGGACAGGGCATCCGAGCAGTACTTC
TRBJ2-7	-	TRBV6-5	-	CASRTLQGRSYEQYF	TGTGCCAGCAGGACCCTTCAGGGTAGGTCCTACGAGCAGTACTTC
TRBJ1-1	-	TRBV30	-	CAWSIRLNTEAFF	TGTGCCTGGAGTATCCGCTTGAACACTGAAGCTTTCTTT
TRBJ1-5	-	TRBV29-1	-	CSVGMGNQPQHF	TGCAGCGTTGGGATGGGCAATCAGCCCCAGCATTTT
TRBJ2-4	-	TRBV29-1	-	CSVEVGNIQYF	TGCAGCGTTGAGGTGGGAAACATTCAGTACTTC
TRBJ2-5	few	TRBV5-4	TRBD1	CASSFDRGRQETQYF	TGTGCCAGCAGCTTCGACAGGGGGCGGCAAGAGACCCAGTACTTC
TRBJ1-2	few	TRBV25-1	TRBD1	CASRGTGLDYGYTF	TGTGCCAGCAGAGGGACAGGGCTCGACTATGGCTACACCTTC
TRBJ1-1	few	TRBV2	-	CASSEAYRTSVAFF	TGTGCCAGCAGTGAAGCTTACCGGACTAGTGTGGCTTTCTTT
TRBJ2-2	few	TRBV29-1	TRBD1	CSGSGQMNTGELFF	TGCAGCGGATCGGGACAGATGAACACCGGGGAGCTGTTTTTT
TRBJ2-1	few	TRBV29-1	-	CSVAGVDEQFF	TGCAGCGTTGCGGGTGTAGATGAGCAGTTCTTC
TRBJ2-1	-	TRBV29-1	-	CSVEGLPGSTQFF	TGCAGCGTTGAAGGGCTGCCGGGATCCACTCAGTTCTTC
TRBJ1-2	-	TRBV19	-	CASSSSRTIYGYTF	TGTGCCAGTAGTTCTTCACGGACGATCTATGGCTACACCTTC
TRBJ1-2	few	TRBV4-3	TRBD1	CASSRRQGTNYGYTF	TGCGCCAGCAGTCGCAGACAGGGCACTAACTATGGCTACACCTTC
TRBJ1-2	-	TRBV6-5	TRBD1	CASTTRDRRGYTF	TGTGCCAGCACCACCCGGGACAGGCGAGGCTACACCTTC
TRBJ2-3	-	TRBV7-6	TRBD1	CASSLARTGTDTQYF	TGTGCCAGCAGCTTAGCTAGGACAGGGACAGATACGCAGTATTTT
TRBJ2-1	-	TRBV30	-	CAYYARRGSSYNEQFF	TGTGCCTACTACGCTCGGCGGGGTAGCTCCTACAATGAGCAGTTCTTC
TRBJ1-3	-	TRBV6-5	-	CASSGNSPGNTIYF	TGTGCCAGCAGTGGGAACAGCCCTGGAAACACCATATATTTT
TRBJ2-2	-	TRBV4-3	-	CASSQEAGVSGELFF	TGCGCCAGCAGCCAAGAAGCGGGCGTATCCGGGGAGCTGTTTTTT
TRBJ1-1	-	TRBV29-1	-	CSVERRLAGELAFF	TGCAGCGTTGAAAGACGGCTAGCGGGAGAGTTAGCTTTCTTT
TRBJ2-3	-	TRBV29-1	TRBD1	CSVGGSYRGRADTQYF	TGCAGCGTTGGAGGGTCTTACAGGGGGCGCGCAGATACGCAGTATTTT
TRBJ2-3	-	TRBV29-1	TRBD1	CSVPWDSYTQYF	TGCAGCGTTCCCTGGGACAGCTACACGCAGTATTTT
TRBJ2-7	-	TRBV23-1	-	CASSLTGTWSSYEQYF	TGCGCCAGCAGCCTGACCGGGACATGGAGCTCCTACGAGCAGTACTTC